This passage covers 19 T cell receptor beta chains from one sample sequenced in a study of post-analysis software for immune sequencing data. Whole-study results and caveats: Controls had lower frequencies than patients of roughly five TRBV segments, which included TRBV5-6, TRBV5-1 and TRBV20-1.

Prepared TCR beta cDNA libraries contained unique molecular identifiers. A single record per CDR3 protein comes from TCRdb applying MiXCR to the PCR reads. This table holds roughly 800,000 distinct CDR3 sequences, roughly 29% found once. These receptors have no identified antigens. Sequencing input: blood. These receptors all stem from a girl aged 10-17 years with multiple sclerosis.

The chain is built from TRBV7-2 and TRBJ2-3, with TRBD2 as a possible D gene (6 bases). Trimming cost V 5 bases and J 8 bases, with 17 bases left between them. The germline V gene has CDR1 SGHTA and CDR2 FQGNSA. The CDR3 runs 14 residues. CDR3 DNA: TGTGCCAGCAGCAATACCGGGGGAGCTGGTACGCAGTATTTT. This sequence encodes CASSNTGGAGTQYF.

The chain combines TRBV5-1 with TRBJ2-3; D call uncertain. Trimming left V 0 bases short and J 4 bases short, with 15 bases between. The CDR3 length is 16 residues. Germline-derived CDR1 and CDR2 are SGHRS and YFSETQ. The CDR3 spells CASSLAQSPRSDTQYF. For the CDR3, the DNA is TGCGCCAGCAGCTTGGCGCAGAGCCCACGTTCAGATACGCAGTATTTT.

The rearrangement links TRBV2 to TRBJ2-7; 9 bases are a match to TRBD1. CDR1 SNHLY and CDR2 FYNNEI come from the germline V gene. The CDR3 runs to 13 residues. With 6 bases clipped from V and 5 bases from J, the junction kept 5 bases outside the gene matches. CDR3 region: CASRYRGLNEQYF. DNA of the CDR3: TGTGCCAGCAGGTACAGGGGGCTGAACGAGCAGTACTTC.

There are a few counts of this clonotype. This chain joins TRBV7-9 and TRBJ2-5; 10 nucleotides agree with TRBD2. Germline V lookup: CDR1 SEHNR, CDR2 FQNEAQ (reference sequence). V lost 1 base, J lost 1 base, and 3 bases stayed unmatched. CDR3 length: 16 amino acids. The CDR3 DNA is TGTGCCAGCAGCTTAGAACTAGCGGGGATCCAAGAGACCCAGTACTTC. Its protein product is CASSLELAGIQETQYF.

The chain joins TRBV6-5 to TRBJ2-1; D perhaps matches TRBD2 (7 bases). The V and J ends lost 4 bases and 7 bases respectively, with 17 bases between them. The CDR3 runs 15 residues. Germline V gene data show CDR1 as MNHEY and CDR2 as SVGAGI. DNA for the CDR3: TGTGCCAGCAGTTCTCGAGGGGGGGGCTATAATGAGCAGTTCTTC. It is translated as CASSSRGGGYNEQFF.

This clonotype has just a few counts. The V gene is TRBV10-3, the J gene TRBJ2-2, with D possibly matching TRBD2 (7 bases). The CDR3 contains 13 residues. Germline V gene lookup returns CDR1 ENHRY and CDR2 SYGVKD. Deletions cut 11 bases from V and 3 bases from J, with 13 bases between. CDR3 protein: CAARGADTGELFF. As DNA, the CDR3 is TGTGCCGCACGGGGGGCGGACACCGGGGAGCTGTTTTTT.

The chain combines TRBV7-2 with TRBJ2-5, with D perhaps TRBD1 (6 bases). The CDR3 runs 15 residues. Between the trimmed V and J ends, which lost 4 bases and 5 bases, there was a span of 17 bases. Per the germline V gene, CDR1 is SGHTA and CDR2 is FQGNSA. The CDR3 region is CASSWTGTWRETQYF. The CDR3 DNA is TGTGCCAGCAGCTGGACCGGGACATGGAGGGAGACCCAGTACTTC.

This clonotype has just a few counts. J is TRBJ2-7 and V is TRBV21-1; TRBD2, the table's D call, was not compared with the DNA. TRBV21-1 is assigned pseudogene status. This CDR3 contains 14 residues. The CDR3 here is CASTRLAGAYEQYF. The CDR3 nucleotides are TGTGCCAGCACCAGACTAGCGGGAGCCTACGAGCAGTACTTC.

CDR3 in DNA: TGTGCCAGCAGTGAATTGGCGGACTATGGCTACACCTTC. Amino acid sequence: CASSELADYGYTF. The chain uses TRBV25-1 and TRBJ1-2; D is unclear. Germline V gene lookup returns CDR1 MGHDK and CDR2 SYGVNS. V was shortened by 1 base and J by 3 bases, with 6 bases between the two germline ends. This CDR3 has 13 residues.

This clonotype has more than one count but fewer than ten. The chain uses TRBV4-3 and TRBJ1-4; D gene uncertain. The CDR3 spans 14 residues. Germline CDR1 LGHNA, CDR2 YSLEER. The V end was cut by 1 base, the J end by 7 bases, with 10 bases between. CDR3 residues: CASSQVTRSEKLFF. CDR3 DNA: TGCGCCAGCAGCCAAGTAACCCGGAGTGAAAAACTGTTTTTT.

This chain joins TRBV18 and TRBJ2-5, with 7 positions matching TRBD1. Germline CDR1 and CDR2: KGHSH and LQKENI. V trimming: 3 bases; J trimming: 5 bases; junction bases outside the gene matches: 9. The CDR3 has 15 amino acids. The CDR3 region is CASSPTGARGETQYF. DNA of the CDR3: TGTGCCAGCTCACCGACCGGGGCCAGGGGGGAGACCCAGTACTTC.

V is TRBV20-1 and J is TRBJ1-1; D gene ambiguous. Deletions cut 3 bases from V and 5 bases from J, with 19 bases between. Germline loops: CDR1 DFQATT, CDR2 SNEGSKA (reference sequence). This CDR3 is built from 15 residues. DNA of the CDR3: TGCAGTGCTAGCCCCTCTCTCCTGGGAACGACTGAAGCTTTCTTT. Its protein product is CSASPSLLGTTEAFF.

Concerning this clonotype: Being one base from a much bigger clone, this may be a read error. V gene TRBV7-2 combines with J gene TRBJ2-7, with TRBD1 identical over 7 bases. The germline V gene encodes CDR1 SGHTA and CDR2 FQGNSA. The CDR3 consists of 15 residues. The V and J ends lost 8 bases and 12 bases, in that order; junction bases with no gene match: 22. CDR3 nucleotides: TGTGCCAGCCGACCGCTCGGGACAGAGAAAAACATTCGGTACTTC. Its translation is CASRPLGTEKNIRYF.

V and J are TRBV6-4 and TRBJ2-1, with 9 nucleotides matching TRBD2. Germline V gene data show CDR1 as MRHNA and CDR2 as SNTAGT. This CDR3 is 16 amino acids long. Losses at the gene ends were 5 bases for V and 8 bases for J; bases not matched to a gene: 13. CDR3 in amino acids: CASSPRGREGSDEQFF. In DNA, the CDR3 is TGTGCCAGCAGTCCCCGCGGGCGGGAGGGAAGCGATGAGCAGTTCTTC.

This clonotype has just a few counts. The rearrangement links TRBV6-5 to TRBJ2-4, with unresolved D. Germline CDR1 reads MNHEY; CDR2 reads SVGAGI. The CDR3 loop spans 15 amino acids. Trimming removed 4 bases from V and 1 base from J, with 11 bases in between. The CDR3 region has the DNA TGTGCCAGCAGTTCCCGACTGGGGGCCAAAAACATTCAGTACTTC. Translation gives CASSSRLGAKNIQYF.

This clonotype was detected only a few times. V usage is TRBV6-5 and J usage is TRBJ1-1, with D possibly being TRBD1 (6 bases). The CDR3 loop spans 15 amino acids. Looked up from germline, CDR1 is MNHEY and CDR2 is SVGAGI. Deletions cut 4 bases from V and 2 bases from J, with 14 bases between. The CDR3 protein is CASSLQGTSNTEAFF. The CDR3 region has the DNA TGTGCCAGCAGTTTACAAGGGACATCCAACACTGAAGCTTTCTTT.

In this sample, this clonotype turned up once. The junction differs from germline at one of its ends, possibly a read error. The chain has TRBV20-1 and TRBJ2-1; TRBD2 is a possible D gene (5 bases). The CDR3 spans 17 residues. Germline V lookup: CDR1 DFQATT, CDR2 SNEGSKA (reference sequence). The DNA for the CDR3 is TGCAGTACTAGAGATCGCCAGTTTCCAGGCTCCTACAATGAGCAGTTCTTC. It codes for CSTRDRQFPGSYNEQFF.

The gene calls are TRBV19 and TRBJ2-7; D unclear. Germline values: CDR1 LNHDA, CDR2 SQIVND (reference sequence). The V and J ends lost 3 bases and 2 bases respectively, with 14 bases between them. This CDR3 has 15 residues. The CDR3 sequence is CASSIGFELTYEQYF. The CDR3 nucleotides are TGTGCCAGTAGTATTGGGTTCGAGCTGACCTACGAGCAGTACTTC.

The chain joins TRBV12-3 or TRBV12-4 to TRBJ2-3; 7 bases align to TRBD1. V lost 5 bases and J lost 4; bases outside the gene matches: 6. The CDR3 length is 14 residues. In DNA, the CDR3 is TGTGCCAGCAGTCCGAGACAGGGTTCAGATACGCAGTATTTT. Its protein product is CASSPRQGSDTQYF.